This T cell receptor (beta chain) comes out of a study of neurological immune-mediated disorders. This CDR3 contains 15 residues. V lost 4 bases to trimming and J lost 0 bases, with 13 bases between them. The germline V gene encodes CDR1 SQVTM and CDR2 ANQGSEA. TCRdb itself ran the 5' RACE reads through MiXCR, one entry per CDR3 protein. The data hold tens of thousands of distinct CDR3 sequences, with 10% observed a single time. This clonotype came up many times. This clonotype was sampled from a young woman with HTLV-1-associated myelopathy (HAM/TSP). The J gene is TRBJ2-1, the V gene TRBV29-1, with D possibly being TRBD1 (6 bases). The source material was PBMCs. The CDR3: CSVVRDTSSYNEQFF. CDR3 in DNA: TGCAGCGTTGTACGGGACACGAGCTCCTACAATGAGCAGTTCTTC.